This TCR beta chain derives from a study of cytomegalovirus exposure and HLA in healthy donors. Turning to this clone: Its cognate antigen is unknown.

J was trimmed by 3 bases and V by 10 bases; bases with no gene match: 2. Germline V lookup: CDR1 ENHRY, CDR2 SYGVKD. The CDR3 length is 11 residues. Study-level results: Being productive about 87% or about 30% of the time was typical of most TCR beta V segments in an earlier analysis. Later work showed greater clonal expansion in HLA-associated TCR beta chains than in equally common others. An assumption of roughly uniform sequencing depth across donors underlay the presence/absence analyses.

The PCR contained 60 Vbeta and 13 Jbeta primers. Data came from immunoSEQ multiplex PCR; TCRdb stores just in-frame clones and leaves some out. The sample carries 250,000 to 300,000 clones, about nine tenths recorded once. Sequences were obtained from PBMCs. The chain is built from TRBV10-3 and TRBJ2-7, with 8 bases aligning to TRBD1. This sequence was found in a girl aged 2 to 10 in good health and CMV-seronegative. The CDR3 here is CATGQDYEQYF. Here the CDR3 DNA reads TGTGCCACGGGACAGGACTACGAGCAGTACTTC.